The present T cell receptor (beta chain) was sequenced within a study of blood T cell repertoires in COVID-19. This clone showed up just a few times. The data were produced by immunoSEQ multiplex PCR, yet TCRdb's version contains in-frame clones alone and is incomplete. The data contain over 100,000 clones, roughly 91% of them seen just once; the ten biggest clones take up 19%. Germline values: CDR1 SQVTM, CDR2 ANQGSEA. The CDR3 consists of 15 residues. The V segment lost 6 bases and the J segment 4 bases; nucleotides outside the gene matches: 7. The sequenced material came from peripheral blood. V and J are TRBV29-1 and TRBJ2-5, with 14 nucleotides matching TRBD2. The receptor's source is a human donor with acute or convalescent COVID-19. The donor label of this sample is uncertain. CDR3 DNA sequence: TGCAGCGTGAGACTAGCGGGAGGGCCCAGAGAGACCCAGTACTTC. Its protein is CSVRLAGGPRETQYF. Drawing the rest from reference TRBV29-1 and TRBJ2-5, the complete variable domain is SAVISQKPSRDICQRGTSLTIQCQVDSQVTMMFWYRQQPGQSLTLIATANQGSEATYESGFVIDKFPISRPNLTFSTLTVSNMSPEDSSIYLCSVRLAGGPRETQYFGPGTRLLVL.